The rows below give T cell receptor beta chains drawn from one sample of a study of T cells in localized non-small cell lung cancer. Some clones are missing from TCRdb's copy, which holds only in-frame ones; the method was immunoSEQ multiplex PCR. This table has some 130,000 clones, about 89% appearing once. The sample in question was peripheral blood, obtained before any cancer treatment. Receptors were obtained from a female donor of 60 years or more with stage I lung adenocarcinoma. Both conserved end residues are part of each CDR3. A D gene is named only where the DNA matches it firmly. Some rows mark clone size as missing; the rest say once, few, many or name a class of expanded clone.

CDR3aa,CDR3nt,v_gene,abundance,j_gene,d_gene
CASSRGQGAAHTEAFF,TGTGCCAGCAGCCGGGGACAGGGGGCGGCTCACACTGAAGCTTTCTTT,TRBV5-6,-,TRBJ1-1,TRBD1
CASRTGHALPYEQYF,TGTGCCAGCAGAACCGGACATGCCCTGCCCTACGAGCAGTACTTC,TRBV7-2,-,TRBJ2-7,-
CASSQIAGGPSQYF,TGTGCCAGCAGTCAAATAGCGGGAGGGCCCTCCCAGTACTTC,TRBV2,-,TRBJ2-5,TRBD2
CASSYSASGPYEQYF,TGTGCCAGCAGTTACTCTGCCAGCGGTCCCTACGAGCAGTACTTC,TRBV6-5,-,TRBJ2-7,-
CASNGALGDNEQFF,TGCGCCAGCAACGGGGCCCTCGGGGACAATGAGCAGTTCTTC,TRBV10-1,-,TRBJ2-1,-
CASSTTTGQSQHF,TGTGCCAGTAGCACCACTACCGGACAGTCCCAGCATTTT,TRBV19,few,TRBJ1-5,-
CASTPGTKYGYTF,TGTGCCAGCACCCCCGGGACCAAGTATGGCTACACCTTC,TRBV7-9,-,TRBJ1-2,-
CASSLSGGLYEQYF,TGTGCCAGCAGCTTGTCGGGGGGCCTCTACGAGCAGTACTTC,TRBV5-8,few,TRBJ2-7,-
CASSLVIGSYNEQFF,TGTGCCAGCAGCTTAGTCATCGGCTCCTACAATGAGCAGTTCTTC,TRBV7-3,once,TRBJ2-1,-
CASIQGQCTDTQYF,TGTGCCAGCATCCAGGGGCAGTGCACAGATACGCAGTATTTT,TRBV21-1,-,TRBJ2-3,-
CAWSEKGTTGELFF,TGTGCCTGGAGTGAAAAAGGGACCACCGGGGAGCTGTTTTTT,TRBV30,-,TRBJ2-2,-
CASSLFAAGNAADTQYF,TGTGCCAGCAGCTTATTTGCCGCGGGAAACGCCGCAGATACGCAGTATTTT,TRBV7-6,-,TRBJ2-3,-
CSVGLAGSTGELFF,TGCAGCGTTGGACTAGCTGGGAGCACCGGGGAGCTGTTTTTT,TRBV29-1,-,TRBJ2-2,TRBD2
CASSHSGESGRNIQYF,TGTGCCAGCAGCCACAGCGGGGAGAGCGGGAGAAACATTCAGTACTTC,TRBV4-2,-,TRBJ2-4,TRBD2
CASSLETGNSGANVLTF,TGTGCCAGCAGCTTAGAGACAGGAAACTCTGGGGCCAACGTCCTGACTTTC,TRBV11-2,-,TRBJ2-6,-
CASTDRDRVAYEQYF,TGTGCCAGCACCGACCGGGACAGGGTAGCCTACGAGCAGTACTTC,TRBV2,once,TRBJ2-7,TRBD1
CASTDRGATNEKLFF,TGTGCCAGTACGGACAGAGGAGCAACTAATGAAAAACTGTTTTTT,TRBV19,-,TRBJ1-4,-
CASSEAAFPTTYEQYF,TGTGCCAGCAGTGAAGCGGCTTTCCCTACCACCTACGAGCAGTACTTC,TRBV6-1,once,TRBJ2-7,-
CASSTSSGTSGKTYEQYF,TGTGCCAGCAGCACTTCTTCCGGGACTAGCGGGAAGACCTACGAGCAGTACTTC,TRBV7-9,-,TRBJ2-7,TRBD2
CASSSFRVAHYEQYF,TGTGCCAGCAGCTCCTTTAGGGTTGCCCACTACGAGCAGTACTTC,TRBV11-1,-,TRBJ2-7,-
CASSPGTVSYEQYF,TGCGCCAGCAGCCCAGGGACAGTCTCCTACGAGCAGTACTTC,TRBV5-1,-,TRBJ2-7,TRBD1
CASSPTGSLGTQYF,TGTGCCAGCAGCCCGACGGGGAGTCTCGGAACCCAGTACTTC,TRBV7-8,-,TRBJ2-5,-
CAWSVGQVYGYTF,TGTGCCTGGAGTGTCGGACAGGTCTATGGCTACACCTTC,TRBV30,-,TRBJ1-2,TRBD1
CASSQFISGSNQPQHF,TGCGCCAGCAGCCAATTTATTTCAGGGAGCAATCAGCCCCAGCATTTT,TRBV4-1,-,TRBJ1-5,-
CASSSGQGIYGYTF,TGTGCCAGCAGTTCCGGACAGGGTATCTATGGCTACACCTTC,TRBV27,-,TRBJ1-2,TRBD1
CASSLAKTSGRSETQYF,TGCGCCAGCAGCTTGGCCAAGACTAGCGGGAGGAGCGAGACCCAGTACTTC,TRBV5-1,-,TRBJ2-5,TRBD2
CASSLVLPGELFF,TGTGCCAGCAGCTTAGTTTTGCCCGGGGAGCTGTTTTTT,TRBV11-2,once,TRBJ2-2,-
CASRRISGSDYEQYF,TGCGCCAGCAGAAGGATTAGCGGGAGCGACTACGAGCAGTACTTC,TRBV10-2,-,TRBJ2-7,TRBD2
CAWSGGYEQYF,TGTGCCTGGAGTGGTGGTTACGAGCAGTACTTC,TRBV30,-,TRBJ2-7,-
CASSESGGRSTGELFF,TGTGCCAGCAGCGAGAGTGGCGGGAGGAGTACCGGGGAGCTGTTTTTT,TRBV9,-,TRBJ2-2,TRBD2
CASSFRTLGNEQFF,TGTGCCAGCAGCTTCCGGACCCTGGGAAATGAGCAGTTCTTC,TRBV5-6,-,TRBJ2-1,-
CASTPGQGAYEQYF,TGTGCCAGTACCCCGGGACAGGGGGCCTACGAGCAGTACTTC,TRBV19,-,TRBJ2-7,TRBD1
CAWGRGGANEKLFF,TGTGCCTGGGGGAGGGGAGGGGCTAATGAAAAACTGTTTTTT,TRBV30,-,TRBJ1-4,-
CASSPAEGNQPQHF,TGTGCCAGCTCACCGGCAGAGGGGAATCAGCCCCAGCATTTT,TRBV18,-,TRBJ1-5,-
CASSPGTSRYEQYF,TGTGCCAGTAGTCCAGGGACTAGCAGATACGAGCAGTACTTC,TRBV19,few,TRBJ2-7,TRBD2
CASSSGTANTGELFF,TGTGCCAGCAGCTCCGGGACAGCGAACACCGGGGAGCTGTTTTTT,TRBV5-5,-,TRBJ2-2,TRBD1
CASMEGGAMGTQYF,TGTGCCAGTATGGAGGGAGGGGCAATGGGGACCCAGTACTTC,TRBV19,-,TRBJ2-5,TRBD2
CASSTIAGAPILPADTQYF,TGTGCCAGCAGTACAATAGCGGGAGCCCCGATCTTACCGGCAGATACGCAGTATTTT,TRBV28,-,TRBJ2-3,TRBD2
CASSEFRLAGGLEDTQYF,TGCGCCAGCAGTGAGTTCAGACTAGCGGGAGGATTGGAAGATACGCAGTATTTT,TRBV10-2,once,TRBJ2-3,TRBD2
CASSRTGGAYGYTF,TGTGCCAGCAGCCGGACAGGGGGTGCCTATGGCTACACCTTC,TRBV4-2,-,TRBJ1-2,TRBD1
CASSESRGVSTDTQYF,TGCGCCAGCAGTGAGTCGCGGGGGGTTAGCACAGATACGCAGTATTTT,TRBV10-1,-,TRBJ2-3,TRBD2
CASRPQSVGYNEQFF,TGTGCCAGCAGGCCACAGTCGGTTGGGTACAATGAGCAGTTCTTC,TRBV28,-,TRBJ2-1,-
CASSSGAGLYNEQFF,TGTGCCAGCAGCTCAGGAGCGGGACTCTACAATGAGCAGTTCTTC,TRBV7-3,-,TRBJ2-1,TRBD2
CASSTPGGAGYTF,TGTGCCAGTAGTACCCCCGGGGGCGCGGGCTACACCTTC,TRBV19,-,TRBJ1-2,-
CAVIQGGGNTIYF,TGTGCAGTCATACAGGGTGGTGGAAACACCATATATTTT,TRBV10-3,-,TRBJ1-3,-
CASSLAGGHTDTQYF,TGTGCCAGCTCACTAGCGGGAGGGCACACAGATACGCAGTATTTT,TRBV18,-,TRBJ2-3,TRBD2
CASRLVLGRAEVLNTEAFF,TGTGCAAGTCGCTTAGTTCTTGGCAGGGCCGAGGTCCTGAACACTGAAGCTTTCTTT,TRBV12-2,-,TRBJ1-1,-
CASNRDSGNTIYF,TGTGCCAGTAACAGGGACTCTGGAAACACCATATATTTT,TRBV19,-,TRBJ1-3,-